This T cell receptor (beta chain) was captured in a study of shared clonotypes between healthy human individuals. Adult Caucasians living in Nashville, Tennessee made up all of the donors. The table came from immunoSEQ multiplex PCR; TCRdb's copy has only in-frame clones and leaves some out. Among 470,000 or so clones, about 72% were seen once, and the ten largest hold around 13%. Specimen: PBMCs. The origin of this receptor is a middle-aged woman in good health. Some clones in this sample may be carry-over from other donors' samples.

The CDR3 DNA reads as TGTGCCAGCAGCTCGAAACTAGCGGGAGCTGGCACCGGGGAGCTGTTTTTT. Its translation: CASSSKLAGAGTGELFF. The chain carries TRBV7-8 and TRBJ2-2; 11 bases are shared with TRBD2. Germline CDR1 is SGHVS and CDR2 is FQNEAQ. J lost 4 bases, V lost 4 bases, and 8 bases had no gene match. The CDR3 contains 17 residues.